The rows below give T cell receptor beta chains drawn from one sample of a study of blood T cell repertoires in COVID-19. Repertoires were generated with immunoSEQ multiplex PCR, while TCRdb's copy carries only in-frame clones and drops some. The sample lists under 500,000 clones, around 89% occurring once. Sequences were obtained from PBMCs or T cells enriched from blood (not recorded which). Every receptor here comes from a man aged 30 to 39 who had recovered from COVID-19. Each CDR3 is given with its conserved first and last residue. D genes are given only for firm matches.

CDR3aa	v_gene	d_gene
CASTSGTSGTYEQYF	TRBV5-6	TRBD2
CASSLGGVGTEAFF	TRBV5-1	.
CASSTGTDYQPQHF	TRBV7-2	.
CASSQALTGYEQYF	TRBV14	.
CASKRSGNQPQHF	TRBV28	.
CASSIGGANTGELFF	TRBV7-2	.
CASSRQVEETQYF	TRBV28	.
CASSQGLGTSGSYEQYF	TRBV4-1	TRBD2
CASSVGRGTYNSPLHF	TRBV9	.
CASSLALALYEQYF	TRBV11-2	TRBD2
CASSEVMSSYNEQFF	TRBV6-4	.
CASSESLVSGDTQYF	TRBV10-1	.
CATSRERPGYEQYF	TRBV15	.
CASIEGQGTGELFF	TRBV2	.